Below, 10 T cell receptor beta chains from the same sample are listed, as sequenced in a study of blood T cell repertoires in COVID-19. Only in-frame clones appear in the TCRdb table, and some are missing; sequencing was by immunoSEQ multiplex PCR. Here the sample spans approximately 240,000 clones, 65% to 90% being singletons. The sequencing sample was made of peripheral blood. These receptors were obtained from an elderly woman with active or convalescent COVID-19.

The chain uses TRBV5-1 and TRBJ2-3, with a weak D call TRBD2 (5 bases). This CDR3 has 14 residues. With 0 bases removed from V and 14 bases from J, the gap between germline ends came to 19 bases. Germline CDR1 SGHRS, CDR2 YFSETQ. The CDR3 DNA reads as TGCGCCAGCAGCTTGGAGTACGGCGGAGGTCTGGGGTATTTT. Protein: CASSLEYGGGLGYF.

Turning to this clone: Other DNA sequences in this specimen translate into the identical CDR3. The rearrangement links TRBV5-1 to TRBJ1-4, with D tentatively TRBD1 (5 bases). Germline lookup yields CDR1 SGHRS and CDR2 YFSETQ. This CDR3 region has 14 residues. V dropped 0 bases and J dropped 4 bases, with 7 bases sitting between them. CDR3 sequence (DNA): TGCGCCAGCAGCTTGGCAGGGCTTAATGAAAAACTGTTTTTT. Its translation: CASSLAGLNEKLFF. The variable domain in full, with the rest retrieved from reference TRBV5-1 and TRBJ1-4, is KAGVTQTPRYLIKTRGQQVTLSCSPISGHRSVSWYQQTPGQGLQFLFEYFSETQRNKGNFPGRFSGRQFSNSRSEMNVSTLELGDSALYLCASSLAGLNEKLFFGSGTQLSVL.

This chain's CDR3 is CASSRGQGAIYEQYF. As DNA, the CDR3 is TGTGCCAGCTCACGGGGACAGGGGGCAATCTACGAGCAGTACTTC. The V gene is TRBV18, the J gene TRBJ2-7; 12 bases map to TRBD1. The V segment lost 4 bases and the J segment 3 bases; nucleotides outside the gene matches: 4. CDR3 length: 15 amino acids. Germline V gene sequence: CDR1 KGHSH, CDR2 LQKENI.

The chain couples TRBV19 to TRBJ2-5, with 11 bases aligning to TRBD2. V lost 5 bases to trimming and J lost 0 bases; unmatched junction nucleotides: 2. The CDR3 sequence is 15 residues long. Looked up from germline, CDR1 is LNHDA and CDR2 is SQIVND (reference sequence). As DNA, the CDR3 is TGTGCCAGTAGTGTTAGCGGGGGGGACCAAGAGACCCAGTACTTC. This sequence encodes CASSVSGGDQETQYF.

The rearrangement links TRBV18 to TRBJ2-7, with D unclear. Germline assignment: CDR1 KGHSH and CDR2 LQKENI. The CDR3 has 14 residues. The V gene lost 3 bases and the J gene lost 2 bases, with 11 bases spanning the gap. The CDR3 sequence is CASSPPNGAYEQYF. CDR3 bases: TGTGCCAGCTCACCGCCTAACGGAGCCTACGAGCAGTACTTC.

The rearrangement joins TRBV28 to TRBJ2-1; 12 bases match TRBD2. V lost 8 bases, J lost 4 bases, and 9 bases stayed unmatched. CDR3 length: 16 residues. Per germline, CDR1 MDHEN and CDR2 SYDVKM. The CDR3 loop is CASVLAGGDIYNEQFF. CDR3 coding DNA: TGTGCCAGCGTCCTAGCGGGAGGGGATATTTACAATGAGCAGTTCTTC.

This clone was seen a single time. This chain connects TRBV28 to TRBJ1-2, with D perhaps matching TRBD1 (5 bases). Per the germline V gene, CDR1 is MDHEN and CDR2 is SYDVKM. CDR3 length equals 13 residues. V lost 1 base and J 8 bases, leaving 11 bases between the germline ends. This CDR3 is CASSLLQGQGYTF. The DNA of the CDR3 is TGTGCCAGCAGTTTATTGCAGGGTCAGGGCTACACCTTC.

This chain uses TRBV7-9 with TRBJ1-5; TRBD1 agrees at 8 bases. This CDR3 contains 14 residues. Germline V gene sequence: CDR1 SEHNR, CDR2 FQNEAQ (reference sequence). The V gene end was trimmed by 5 bases and the J gene end by 6 bases; junction bases not matched to a gene: 6. The CDR3 nucleotides are TGTGCCAGCAGCCCGGACAGGGTCAGTCAGCCCCAGCATTTT. Translated, it gives CASSPDRVSQPQHF. Drawing the rest from reference TRBV7-9 and TRBJ1-5, the complete variable domain is DTGVSQNPRHKITKRGQNVTFRCDPISEHNRLYWYRQTLGQGPEFLTYFQNEAQLEKSRLLSDRFSAERPKGSFSTLEIQRTEQGDSAMYLCASSPDRVSQPQHFGDGTRLSIL.

This chain uses TRBV5-1 with TRBJ1-1; 7 bases line up with TRBD1. The CDR3 is 16 residues long. After removal of 7 bases from V and 8 bases from J, the junction contained 20 bases not matched to a gene. In germline, CDR1 is SGHRS, CDR2 YFSETQ. CDR3 sequence: CASGSLSGTVSSEAFF. The CDR3 DNA sequence: TGCGCCAGCGGGAGCCTCTCCGGGACAGTGAGTTCCGAAGCTTTCTTT.

The chain has TRBV12-3 or TRBV12-4 and TRBJ1-2, with 9 bases matching TRBD1. J lost 7 bases, V lost 8 bases, and 8 bases had no gene match. The CDR3 spans 13 residues. For the CDR3, the DNA is TGTGCCAGCTGGTCACAGGGGGCTGGTGGCTACACCTTC. This codes for CASWSQGAGGYTF.